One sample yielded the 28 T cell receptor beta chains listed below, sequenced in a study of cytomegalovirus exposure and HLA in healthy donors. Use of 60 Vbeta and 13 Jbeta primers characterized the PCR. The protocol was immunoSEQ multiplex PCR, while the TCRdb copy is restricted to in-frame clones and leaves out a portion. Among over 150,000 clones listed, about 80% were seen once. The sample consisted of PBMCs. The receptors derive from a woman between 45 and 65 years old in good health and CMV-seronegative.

The DNA for the CDR3 is TGTGCCAGCAGTGGGACTAGCGGGGGGGCAGATACGCAGTATTTT. Residues: CASSGTSGGADTQYF. The chain recombines TRBV6-1 with TRBJ2-3, with 15 bases identical to TRBD2. This CDR3 region has 15 residues. Germline CDR1 reads MNHNS; CDR2 reads SASEGT. The J segment lost 4 bases and the V segment lost 4 bases, leaving 0 bases of the junction unmatched.

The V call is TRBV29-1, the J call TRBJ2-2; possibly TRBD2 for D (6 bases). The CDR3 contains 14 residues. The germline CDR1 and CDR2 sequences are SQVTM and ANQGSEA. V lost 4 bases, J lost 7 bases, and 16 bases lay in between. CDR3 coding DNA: TGCAGCGTTGGGAGGGGACGGGGCAACGGGGAGCTGTTTTTT. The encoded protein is CSVGRGRGNGELFF.

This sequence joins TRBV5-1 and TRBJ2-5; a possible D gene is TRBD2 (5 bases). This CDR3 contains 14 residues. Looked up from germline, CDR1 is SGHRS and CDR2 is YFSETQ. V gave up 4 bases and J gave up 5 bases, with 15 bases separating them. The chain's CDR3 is CASSITGSAETQYF. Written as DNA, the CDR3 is TGCGCCAGCAGCATAACGGGGAGCGCGGAGACCCAGTACTTC.

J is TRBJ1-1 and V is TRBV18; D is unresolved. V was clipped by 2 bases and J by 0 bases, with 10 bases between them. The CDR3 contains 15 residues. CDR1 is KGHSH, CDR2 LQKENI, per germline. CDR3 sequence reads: CASSPAGTLNTEAFF. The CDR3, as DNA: TGTGCCAGCTCACCAGCAGGCACCTTGAACACTGAAGCTTTCTTT.

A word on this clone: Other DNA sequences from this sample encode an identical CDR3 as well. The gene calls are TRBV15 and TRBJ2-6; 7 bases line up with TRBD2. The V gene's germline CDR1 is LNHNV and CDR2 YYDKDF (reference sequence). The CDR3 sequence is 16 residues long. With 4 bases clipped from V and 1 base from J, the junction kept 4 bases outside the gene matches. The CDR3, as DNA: TGTGCCACCAGCAAAGGGAGGGTATCTGGGGCCAACGTCCTGACTTTC. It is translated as CATSKGRVSGANVLTF.

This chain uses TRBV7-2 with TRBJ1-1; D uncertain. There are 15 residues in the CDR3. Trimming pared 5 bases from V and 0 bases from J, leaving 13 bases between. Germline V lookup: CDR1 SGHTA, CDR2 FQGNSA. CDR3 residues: CASSGHGDLNTEAFF. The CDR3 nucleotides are TGTGCCAGCAGCGGCCACGGGGATTTGAACACTGAAGCTTTCTTT.

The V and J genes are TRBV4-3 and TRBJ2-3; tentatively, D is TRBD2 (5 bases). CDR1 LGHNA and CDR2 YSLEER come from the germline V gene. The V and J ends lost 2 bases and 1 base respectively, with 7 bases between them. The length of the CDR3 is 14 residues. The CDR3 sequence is CASSQHSGTDTQYF. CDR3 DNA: TGCGCCAGCAGCCAACATAGCGGCACAGATACGCAGTATTTT.

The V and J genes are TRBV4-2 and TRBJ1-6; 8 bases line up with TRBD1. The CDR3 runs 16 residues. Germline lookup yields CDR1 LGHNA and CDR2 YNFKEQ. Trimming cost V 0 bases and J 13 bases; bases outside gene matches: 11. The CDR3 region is CASSQDKDRVNSPLHF. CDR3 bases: TGTGCCAGCAGCCAAGATAAGGACAGGGTAAACTCGCCCCTCCACTTT.

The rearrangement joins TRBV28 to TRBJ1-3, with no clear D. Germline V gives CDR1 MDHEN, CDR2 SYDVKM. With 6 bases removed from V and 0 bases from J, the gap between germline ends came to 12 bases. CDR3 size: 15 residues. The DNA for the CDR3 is TGTGCCAGCAGCCCCAACGGTTACTCTGGAAACACCATATATTTT. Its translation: CASSPNGYSGNTIYF.

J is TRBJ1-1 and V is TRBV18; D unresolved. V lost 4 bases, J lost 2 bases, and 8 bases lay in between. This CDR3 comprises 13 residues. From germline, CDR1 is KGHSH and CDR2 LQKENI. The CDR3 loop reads CASSREGNTEAFF. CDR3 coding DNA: TGTGCCAGCTCACGCGAGGGAAACACTGAAGCTTTCTTT.

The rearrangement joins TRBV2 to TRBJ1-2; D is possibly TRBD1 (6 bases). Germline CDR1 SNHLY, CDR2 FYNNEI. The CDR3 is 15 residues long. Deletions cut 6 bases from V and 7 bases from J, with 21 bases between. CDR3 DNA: TGTGCCAGCAGCTATTCCACCGGACAGCGGCGTGGCTACACCTTC. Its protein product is CASSYSTGQRRGYTF.

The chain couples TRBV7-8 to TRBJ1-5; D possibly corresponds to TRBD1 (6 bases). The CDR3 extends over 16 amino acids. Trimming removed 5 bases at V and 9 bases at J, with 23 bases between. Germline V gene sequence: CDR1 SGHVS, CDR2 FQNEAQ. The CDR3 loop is CASSPTHTGLSVPQHF. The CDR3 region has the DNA TGTGCCAGCAGCCCCACCCACACAGGGTTGAGTGTGCCCCAGCATTTT.

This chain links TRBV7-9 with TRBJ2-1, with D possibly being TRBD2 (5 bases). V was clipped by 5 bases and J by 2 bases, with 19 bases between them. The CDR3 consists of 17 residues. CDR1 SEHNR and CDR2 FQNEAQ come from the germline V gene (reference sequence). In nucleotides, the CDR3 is TGTGCCAGCAGCCTCCCCGGGGTGGCGATAACCTACAATGAGCAGTTCTTC. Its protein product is CASSLPGVAITYNEQFF.

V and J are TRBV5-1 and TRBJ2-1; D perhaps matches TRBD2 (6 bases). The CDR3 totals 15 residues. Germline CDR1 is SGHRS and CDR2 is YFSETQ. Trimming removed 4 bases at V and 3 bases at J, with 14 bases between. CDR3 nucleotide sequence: TGCGCCAGCAGCCCCACGCGGGACTTCTACAATGAGCAGTTCTTC. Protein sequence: CASSPTRDFYNEQFF. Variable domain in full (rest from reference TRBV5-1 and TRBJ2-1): KAGVTQTPRYLIKTRGQQVTLSCSPISGHRSVSWYQQTPGQGLQFLFEYFSETQRNKGNFPGRFSGRQFSNSRSEMNVSTLELGDSALYLCASSPTRDFYNEQFFGPGTRLTVL.

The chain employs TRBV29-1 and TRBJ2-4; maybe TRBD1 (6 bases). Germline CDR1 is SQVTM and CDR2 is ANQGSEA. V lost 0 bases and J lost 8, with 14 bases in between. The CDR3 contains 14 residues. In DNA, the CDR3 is TGCAGCGTTGAAGAAAACCACAGGGCAGACATTCAGTACTTC. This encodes CSVEENHRADIQYF.

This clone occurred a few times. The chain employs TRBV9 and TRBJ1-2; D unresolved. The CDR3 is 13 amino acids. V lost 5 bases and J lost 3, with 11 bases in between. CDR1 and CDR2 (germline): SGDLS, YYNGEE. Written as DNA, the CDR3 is TGTGCCAGCAGGGGGAGTGGTTACTATGGCTACACCTTC. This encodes CASRGSGYYGYTF.

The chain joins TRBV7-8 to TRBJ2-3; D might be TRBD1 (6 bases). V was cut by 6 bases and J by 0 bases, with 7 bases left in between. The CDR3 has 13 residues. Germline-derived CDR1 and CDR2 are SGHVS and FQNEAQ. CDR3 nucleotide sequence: TGTGCCAGCAGTCAGGGGAGCACAGATACGCAGTATTTT. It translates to CASSQGSTDTQYF.

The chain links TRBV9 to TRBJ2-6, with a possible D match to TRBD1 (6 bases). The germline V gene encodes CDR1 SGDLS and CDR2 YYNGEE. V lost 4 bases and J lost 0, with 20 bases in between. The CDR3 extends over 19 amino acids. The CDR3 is CASSSPFHRVNSGANVLTF. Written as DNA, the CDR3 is TGTGCCAGCAGCTCCCCCTTCCACAGGGTCAACTCTGGGGCCAACGTCCTGACTTTC. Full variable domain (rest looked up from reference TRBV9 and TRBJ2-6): DSGVTQTPKHLITATGQRVTLRCSPRSGDLSVYWYQQSLDQGLQFLIQYYNGEERAKGNILERFSAQQFPDLHSELNLSSLELGDSALYFCASSSPFHRVNSGANVLTFGAGSRLTVL.

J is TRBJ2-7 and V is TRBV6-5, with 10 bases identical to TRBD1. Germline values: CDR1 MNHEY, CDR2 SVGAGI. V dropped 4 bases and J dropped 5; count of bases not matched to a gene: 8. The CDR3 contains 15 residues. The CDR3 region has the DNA TGTGCCAGCAGTTTACTCGGACAGGGGGAGAACGAGCAGTACTTC. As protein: CASSLLGQGENEQYF.

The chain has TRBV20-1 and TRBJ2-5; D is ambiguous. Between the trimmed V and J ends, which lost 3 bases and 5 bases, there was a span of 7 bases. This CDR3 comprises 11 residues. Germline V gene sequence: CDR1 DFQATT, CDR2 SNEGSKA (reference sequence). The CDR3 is CSASLLETQYF. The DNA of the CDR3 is TGCAGTGCTAGCCTATTGGAGACCCAGTACTTC.

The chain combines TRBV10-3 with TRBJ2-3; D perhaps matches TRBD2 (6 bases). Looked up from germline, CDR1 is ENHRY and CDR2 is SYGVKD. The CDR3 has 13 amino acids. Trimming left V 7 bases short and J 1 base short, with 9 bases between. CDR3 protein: CAIMGGGTDTQYF. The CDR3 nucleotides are TGTGCCATCATGGGCGGGGGCACAGATACGCAGTATTTT.

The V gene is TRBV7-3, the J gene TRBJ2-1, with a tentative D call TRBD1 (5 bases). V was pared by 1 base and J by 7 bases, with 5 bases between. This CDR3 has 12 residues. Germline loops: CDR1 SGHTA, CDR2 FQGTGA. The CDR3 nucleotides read TGTGCCAGCAGCTTAAACAGGAATGAGCAGTTCTTC. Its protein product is CASSLNRNEQFF.

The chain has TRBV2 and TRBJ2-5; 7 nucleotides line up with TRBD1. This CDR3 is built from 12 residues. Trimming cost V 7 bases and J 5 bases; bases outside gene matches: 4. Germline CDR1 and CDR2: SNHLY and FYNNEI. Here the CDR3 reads CASNLQGETQYF. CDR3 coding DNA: TGTGCCAGCAACCTACAGGGGGAGACCCAGTACTTC.

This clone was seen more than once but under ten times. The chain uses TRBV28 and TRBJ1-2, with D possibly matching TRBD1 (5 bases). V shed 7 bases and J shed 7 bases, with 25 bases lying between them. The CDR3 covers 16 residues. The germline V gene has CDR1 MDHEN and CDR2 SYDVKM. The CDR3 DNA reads TGTGCCAGCACGGCCCCCCGTACAGGTCCTCAGGCTGGCTACACCTTC. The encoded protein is CASTAPRTGPQAGYTF.

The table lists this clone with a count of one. The CDR3 sequence: CAISSTSCPYEQYF. As DNA, the CDR3 is TGTGCCATCAGTTCTACTAGCTGTCCCTACGAGCAGTACTTC. The J gene is TRBJ2-7, the V gene TRBV10-3; the D gene is possibly TRBD2 (6 bases). CDR3 length equals 14 residues. V was clipped by 5 bases and J by 2 bases, with 13 bases between them. The germline V gene has CDR1 ENHRY and CDR2 SYGVKD.

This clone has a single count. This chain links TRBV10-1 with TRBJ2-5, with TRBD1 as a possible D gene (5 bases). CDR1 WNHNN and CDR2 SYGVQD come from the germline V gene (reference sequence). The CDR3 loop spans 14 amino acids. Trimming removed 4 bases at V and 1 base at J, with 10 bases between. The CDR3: CASSGFRAQETQYF. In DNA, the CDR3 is TGCGCCAGCAGTGGGTTCAGGGCCCAAGAGACCCAGTACTTC.

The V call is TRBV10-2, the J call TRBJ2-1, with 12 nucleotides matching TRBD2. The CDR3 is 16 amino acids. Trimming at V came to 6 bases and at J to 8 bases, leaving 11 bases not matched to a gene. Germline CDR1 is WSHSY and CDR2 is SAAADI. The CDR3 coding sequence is TGCGCCAGCAGACCTAGCGGGGGGGCCGGGGATTATGAGCAGTTCTTC. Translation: CASRPSGGAGDYEQFF.

CDR3 bases: TGCGCCAGCAGCTTGGTCGGGACAGGGGACGAAAAACTGTTTTTT. Translating gives CASSLVGTGDEKLFF. The rearrangement uses TRBV5-1 and TRBJ1-4, with TRBD1 matching 10 bases. V was pared by 0 bases and J by 8 bases, with 4 bases of the junction left unmatched. CDR3 size: 15 residues. The germline CDR1 and CDR2 sequences are SGHRS and YFSETQ. Full variable domain (outside the CDR3, taken from reference TRBV5-1 and TRBJ1-4): KAGVTQTPRYLIKTRGQQVTLSCSPISGHRSVSWYQQTPGQGLQFLFEYFSETQRNKGNFPGRFSGRQFSNSRSEMNVSTLELGDSALYLCASSLVGTGDEKLFFGSGTQLSVL.